These T cell receptor beta chains were read from a single sample in a study of early T cells in non-severe SARS-CoV-2 infection. One entry per CDR3 protein results from TCRdb running MiXCR on the 5' RACE reads. The sample consists of approximately 19,000 distinct CDR3 sequences, approximately 5.6% of them appearing once. Sequenced input: whole blood. The receptors shown here come from an adult who was a healthcare worker with PCR-confirmed SARS-CoV-2 infection or an uninfected control (not recorded which). Each CDR3 is given with its conserved first and last residue.

V,J,CDR3
TRBV7-8,TRBJ2-3,CASSLGVGAGIVTDTQYF
TRBV29-1,TRBJ2-1,CSVGDGYNEQFF
TRBV30,TRBJ2-7,CAWSMASRYEQYF
TRBV2,TRBJ2-3,CASGSTSGRIDTQYF
TRBV20-1,TRBJ2-1,CSAGGSIAGMIF
TRBV20-1,TRBJ2-5,CSAITSGTGIQETQYF
TRBV7-6,TRBJ2-6,CASSFLFVGGLSGANVLTF
TRBV29-1,TRBJ2-7,CSVWTSPGYEQYF
TRBV7-8,TRBJ2-7,CASSPRTSVSYEQYF
TRBV5-4,TRBJ2-1,CASSWGHEQFF
TRBV6-5,TRBJ1-1,CASKLETANTEAFF
TRBV4-1,TRBJ1-1,CASSQAQRNTEVFF
TRBV6-6,TRBJ1-4,CASSSTATNEKLFF
TRBV5-5,TRBJ2-2,CASSPTGEGGIGELFF
TRBV15,TRBJ2-2,CATSRGQELFF
TRBV12-3/TRBV12-4,TRBJ2-1,CASSFRPGLAGTPSYNEQFF
TRBV4-2,TRBJ2-3,CASSLNSGLAFTDTQYF
TRBV6-6,TRBJ2-7,CASSPLNEQYF
TRBV19,TRBJ1-1,CASSPRGGLNTEAFF
TRBV14,TRBJ1-2,CASSHRTGGAYGYTF
TRBV10-3,TRBJ2-2,CAISPLERNTGELFF
TRBV27,TRBJ2-5,CASSLSLQGGIETQYF
TRBV6-2/TRBV6-3,TRBJ2-3,CASNWDAGTDTQYF
TRBV9,TRBJ2-5,CASGGTGGTVPQETQYF
TRBV7-2,TRBJ2-1,CASSLRGGSSYNEQFF
TRBV20-1,TRBJ2-1,CSAGHSYNEQFF
TRBV25-1,TRBJ2-3,CASRGLAGYSDTQYF
TRBV21-1,TRBJ1-1,CASSKITGVVEAFF
TRBV7-9,TRBJ1-1,CASSLVVSGTEAFF
TRBV27,TRBJ2-7,CASSGTGTNEQYF